One and the same sample provided the 4 T cell receptor beta chains below, sequenced in a study of shared clonotypes between healthy human individuals. The table came from immunoSEQ multiplex PCR; TCRdb's copy has only in-frame clones and leaves some out. The repertoire has approximately 2,000,000 clones, roughly 90% of them found once; the top ten carry approximately 0.39%. The sample comprised naive CD4+ T cells from PBMCs. Subset noted: CD45RA+ positively selected. The source of these receptors is a man younger than 35 in good health. Some clones in this sample may be carry-over from other donors' samples.

The chain combines TRBV18 with TRBJ1-2, with a possible D match to TRBD1 (5 bases). V shed 1 base and J shed 2 bases, with 14 bases lying between them. The length of the CDR3 is 16 residues. Germline V gives CDR1 KGHSH, CDR2 LQKENI. The CDR3 spells CASSPLLTARNYGYTF. The CDR3 nucleotides are TGTGCCAGCTCACCACTGCTGACAGCTAGGAACTATGGCTACACCTTC.

The chain combines TRBV25-1 with TRBJ2-1; 9 bases fit TRBD2. The trim removed 5 bases at V and 0 bases at J, leaving 5 bases unmatched. The CDR3 runs to 16 residues. From germline, CDR1 is MGHDK and CDR2 SYGVNS. The CDR3 DNA follows: TGTGCCAGCAGTCCCCTAGCGGGACACTCCTACAATGAGCAGTTCTTC. Residues: CASSPLAGHSYNEQFF.

The chain carries TRBV2 and TRBJ1-1; tentative D call: TRBD1 (5 bases). CDR3 length: 18 amino acids. Germline V gene lookup returns CDR1 SNHLY and CDR2 FYNNEI. Trimming left V 1 base short and J 3 bases short, with 21 bases between. The CDR3 sequence is CASSEGGSGPSSHTEAFF. CDR3 DNA: TGTGCCAGCAGTGAAGGGGGGTCAGGCCCCTCCTCTCACACTGAAGCTTTCTTT.

J is TRBJ2-7 and V is TRBV6-1; TRBD2 matches at 13 bases. With 1 base clipped from V and 6 bases from J, the junction kept 9 bases outside the gene matches. Germline loops: CDR1 MNHNS, CDR2 SASEGT. The CDR3 totals 17 residues. CDR3 region: CASSEGTSGSRAREQYF. CDR3 DNA: TGTGCCAGCAGTGAAGGGACTAGCGGGAGCAGAGCTCGCGAGCAGTACTTC.